Below, 22 T cell receptor beta chains from the same sample are listed, as sequenced in a study of T cells in Graves' hyperthyroidism and ophthalmopathy. Authors of the study amplified TCR beta CDR3 regions from RNA transcripts. Using the HTBI primer set, a first-round RT-PCR was run on the TCR CDR3. Using its own MiXCR run on the multiplex PCR reads, TCRdb lists one record per CDR3 protein. In the table there are 450,000 to 700,000 distinct CDR3 sequences, just over 45% of which are singletons. Sequencing used peripheral blood or thyroid tissue (not recorded which). Receptors originate from an adult woman with Graves' disease, either hyperthyroidism or ophthalmopathy (not recorded which).

This clonotype was detected only once. It may be a read error: a sequence one base away is much more abundant. V is TRBV5-1 and J is TRBJ2-5; D is tentatively TRBD1 or TRBD2 (5 bases each). Germline V CDR1 and CDR2: SGHRS, YFSETQ. V was pared by 5 bases and J by 5 bases, with 16 bases between. This CDR3 is 14 amino acids long. The DNA for the CDR3 is TGCGCCAGCAGACACCCACCAGGGACGGAGACCCAGTACTTC. Translated: CASRHPPGTETQYF.

This clonotype has at least ten counts. This chain joins TRBV7-2 and TRBJ2-7, with D possibly TRBD2 on 6 matching bases. V dropped 5 bases and J dropped 0 bases, with 14 bases sitting between them. The CDR3 totals 15 residues. Per the germline V gene, CDR1 is SGHTA and CDR2 is FQGNSA. The CDR3 DNA sequence: TGTGCCAGCAGCCCCCCTAATAGCGGCTCCTACGAGCAGTACTTC. As protein: CASSPPNSGSYEQYF.

In this sample, this clonotype turned up once. A single base separates this from a much larger clone, so it may be a read error. This chain connects TRBV12-3 or TRBV12-4 to TRBJ1-4; no definite D call. V lost 4 bases, J lost 5 bases, and 14 bases lay in between. This CDR3 comprises 15 residues. CDR3 in DNA: TGTGCCAGCAGTTCCTGGCAGGACTCGAATGAAAAACTGTTTTTT. Protein sequence: CASSSWQDSNEKLFF.

This clonotype appeared many times. The chain combines TRBV2 with TRBJ1-5; tentative D call: TRBD1 (6 bases). The CDR3 loop spans 16 amino acids. Germline V gives CDR1 SNHLY, CDR2 FYNNEI. V lost 8 bases and J lost 1, with 18 bases in between. The CDR3 here is CASGGTGSRSNQPQHF. CDR3 nucleotide sequence: TGTGCCAGCGGCGGTACAGGGTCAAGAAGCAATCAGCCCCAGCATTTT.

This clonotype was observed once. The chain is built from TRBV7-2 and TRBJ1-6; D is ambiguous. This CDR3 has 16 residues. Germline V lookup: CDR1 SGHTA, CDR2 FQGNSA. V gave up 1 base and J gave up 9 bases, with 16 bases separating them. CDR3 nucleotides: TGTGCCAGCAGCTTAGAATACGGCCCGGGTATTTCACCCCTCCACTTT. Its protein product is CASSLEYGPGISPLHF.

The chain combines TRBV7-2 with TRBJ2-7, with 7 nucleotides matching TRBD1. The CDR3 covers 11 residues. The V and J ends lost 4 bases and 10 bases, in that order; junction bases with no gene match: 4. Germline V gene sequence: CDR1 SGHTA, CDR2 FQGNSA. CDR3 protein: CASSSWDSQYF. DNA for the CDR3: TGTGCCAGCAGCTCCTGGGACAGCCAGTACTTC.

This chain joins TRBV20-1 and TRBJ2-5; D unclear. Germline CDR1 is DFQATT and CDR2 is SNEGSKA (reference sequence). V shed 2 bases and J shed 5 bases, with 15 bases lying between them. The CDR3 is 14 amino acids. The CDR3 spells CSARTPTQSETQYF. In DNA form, the CDR3 reads TGCAGTGCTAGAACCCCAACACAATCGGAGACCCAGTACTTC.

This chain uses TRBV20-1 with TRBJ2-5; 16 nucleotides agree with TRBD2. Germline V gene data show CDR1 as DFQATT and CDR2 as SNEGSKA (reference sequence). There are 16 residues in the CDR3. Trimming took 5 bases from V and 4 from J; bases not matched to a gene: 7. The DNA for the CDR3 is TGCAGTGCTTCGGGACTAGCGGGAGGGGACGGAGAGACCCAGTACTTC. Its translation is CSASGLAGGDGETQYF.

This clonotype was seen at least ten times. The rearrangement joins TRBV2 to TRBJ1-1; D may be TRBD1 (6 bases). Germline V gives CDR1 SNHLY, CDR2 FYNNEI. V gave up 1 base and J gave up 0 bases, with 15 bases separating them. The CDR3 loop spans 17 amino acids. This CDR3 reads CASSEVGGLGMNTEAFF. The CDR3 DNA follows: TGTGCCAGCAGTGAAGTCGGGGGGCTCGGGATGAACACTGAAGCTTTCTTT.

For this clonotype: The conserved final phenylalanine or tryptophan is absent from the CDR3, which likely points to a read error. The DNA is omitted, as the CDR3 cannot be located on it reliably, and the CDR3 follows TCRdb's listing. The chain employs TRBV7-2 and TRBJ2-5; TRBD2 reflects the table's D call only, with no check against the DNA. The CDR3 totals 12 residues, both ends included. Germline V gene data show CDR1 as SGHTA and CDR2 as FQGNSA. The CDR3 protein is CASSSEEILLRL.

The V gene is TRBV10-3, the J gene TRBJ2-5; unclear D gene. Germline V gives CDR1 ENHRY, CDR2 SYGVKD. The CDR3 has 14 residues. V was cut by 0 bases and J by 4 bases, with 9 bases left in between. The CDR3 sequence is CAISESGSRETQYF. The CDR3 bases are TGTGCCATCAGTGAGTCTGGCTCGCGAGAGACCCAGTACTTC.

The J gene is TRBJ2-5, the V gene TRBV9; possible D gene TRBD1, 6 bases. CDR1 SGDLS and CDR2 YYNGEE come from the germline V gene. V was shortened by 4 bases and J by 0 bases, with 19 bases between the two germline ends. The CDR3 consists of 17 residues. The CDR3 reads CASSQVNTGMYQETQYF. The CDR3 nucleotides read TGTGCCAGCAGCCAAGTTAACACAGGGATGTACCAAGAGACCCAGTACTTC.

This clonotype was observed many times. The chain links TRBV7-6 to TRBJ1-4; 7 nucleotides align to TRBD1. CDR1 SGHVS and CDR2 FNYEAQ come from the germline V gene. Trimming took 5 bases from V and 5 from J; bases not matched to a gene: 11. CDR3 length equals 16 residues. This CDR3 reads CASSALSGTVNEKLFF. The CDR3 region has the DNA TGTGCCAGCAGCGCGCTATCCGGGACAGTGAATGAAAAACTGTTTTTT.

The sample holds a few counts of this clonotype. This chain joins TRBV7-9 and TRBJ1-2; no clear D gene. CDR3 length equals 14 residues. V dropped 5 bases and J dropped 0 bases, with 10 bases sitting between them. CDR1 is SEHNR, CDR2 FQNEAQ, per germline (reference sequence). For the CDR3, the DNA is TGTGCCAGCAGCCCCCACGAACCTAACTATGGCTACACCTTC. This gives the protein CASSPHEPNYGYTF.

V gene TRBV19 combines with J gene TRBJ2-7, with TRBD2 matching 13 bases. The CDR3 is 15 amino acids. Trimming removed 4 bases from V and 3 bases from J; junction bases left unmatched: 3. Germline CDR1 is LNHDA and CDR2 is SQIVND (reference sequence). The CDR3 nucleotides are TGTGCCAGTAGTAGGACTAGCGGGAGAGGCTACGAGCAGTACTTC. It encodes CASSRTSGRGYEQYF.

The rearrangement uses TRBV7-3 and TRBJ2-2; tentatively, D is TRBD1 (6 bases). V lost 5 bases and J lost 6, with 13 bases in between. This CDR3 contains 14 residues. Germline-derived CDR1 and CDR2 are SGHTA and FQGTGA. CDR3 DNA: TGTGCCAGCAGCCCATCTACAGGGTCCGGGGAGCTGTTTTTT. It specifies CASSPSTGSGELFF.

V is TRBV15 and J is TRBJ2-1; 9 bases map to TRBD1. J gave up 2 bases and V 5 bases, and 10 bases lay outside the gene matches. The germline gives CDR1 LNHNV, CDR2 YYDKDF (reference sequence). The CDR3 totals 17 residues. The chain's CDR3 is CATSGPPGTGPYNEQFF. The CDR3 DNA follows: TGTGCCACCAGCGGCCCTCCCGGGACAGGGCCCTACAATGAGCAGTTCTTC.

This clonotype has just one count. The gene calls are TRBV7-9 and TRBJ2-7; 10 positions agree with TRBD2. Germline values: CDR1 SEHNR, CDR2 FQNEAQ (reference sequence). The CDR3 contains 13 residues. With V trimmed by 5 bases and J by 7 bases, 5 bases remained unmatched. The CDR3 region is CASSTSGMGEQYF. CDR3 nucleotides: TGTGCCAGCAGCACTAGCGGGATGGGGGAGCAGTACTTC.

This clonotype has a count of ten or more. CDR3 coding DNA: TGTGCCAGCAGGTCCACAGGGGGCCAGCTTCACGAGCAGTACTTC. Its protein is CASRSTGGQLHEQYF. The chain has TRBV6-5 and TRBJ2-7; 9 bases align to TRBD1. The CDR3 has 15 residues. CDR1 and CDR2 from the germline V gene are MNHEY and SVGAGI. V shed 6 bases and J 5 bases; nucleotides not matched to a gene: 11.

This clonotype was recorded a few times. The J gene is TRBJ2-7, the V gene TRBV7-9, with a weak D call TRBD2 (5 bases). With 8 bases removed from V and 3 bases from J, the gap between germline ends came to 23 bases. CDR3 size: 16 residues. Germline CDR1 is SEHNR and CDR2 is FQNEAQ (reference sequence). CDR3 nucleotide sequence: TGTGCCAGCTCACCACCCCTACCTAGCTGGGTCTACGAGCAGTACTTC. It codes for CASSPPLPSWVYEQYF.

This chain joins TRBV27 and TRBJ1-2; D is possibly TRBD1 (6 bases). The CDR3 has 15 amino acids. Germline lookup yields CDR1 MNHEY and CDR2 SMNVEV (reference sequence). V dropped 5 bases and J dropped 4 bases, with 17 bases sitting between them. CDR3 nucleotide sequence: TGTGCCAGCAGTCTAACTACCGGGACAAGCTATGGCTACACCTTC. Translating it yields CASSLTTGTSYGYTF.

This clonotype was counted ten times or more. The J gene is TRBJ2-2, the V gene TRBV2; the D is unclear. The V gene's germline CDR1 is SNHLY and CDR2 FYNNEI. The V gene lost 3 bases and the J gene lost 7 bases, with 12 bases spanning the gap. CDR3 size: 14 residues. The chain's CDR3 is CASSETRTSGELFF. CDR3 in DNA: TGTGCCAGCAGTGAGACCAGAACCAGCGGGGAGCTGTTTTTT.